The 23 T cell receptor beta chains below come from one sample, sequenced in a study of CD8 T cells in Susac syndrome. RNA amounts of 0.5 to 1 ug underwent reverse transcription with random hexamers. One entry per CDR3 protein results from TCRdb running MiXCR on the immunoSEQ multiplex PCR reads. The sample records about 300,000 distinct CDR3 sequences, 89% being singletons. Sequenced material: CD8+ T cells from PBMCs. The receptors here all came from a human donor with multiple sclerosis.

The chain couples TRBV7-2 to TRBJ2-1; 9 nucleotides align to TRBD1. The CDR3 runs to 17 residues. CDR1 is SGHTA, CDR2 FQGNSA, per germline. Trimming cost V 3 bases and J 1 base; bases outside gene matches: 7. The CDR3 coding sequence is TGTGCCAGCAGCTTGGTTACAGGGGGCGCGTCCTACAATGAGCAGTTCTTC. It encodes CASSLVTGGASYNEQFF.

The CDR3 nucleotides are TGCAGCGTTGAAGCTAGCGGGAGGGCCCTCGGTAGCGATGAGCAGTTCTTC. Residues: CSVEASGRALGSDEQFF. The chain combines TRBV29-1 with TRBJ2-1, with 12 bases matching TRBD2. The V segment lost 1 base and the J segment 8 bases; nucleotides outside the gene matches: 12. The CDR3 is made up of 17 amino acids. From germline, CDR1 is SQVTM and CDR2 ANQGSEA.

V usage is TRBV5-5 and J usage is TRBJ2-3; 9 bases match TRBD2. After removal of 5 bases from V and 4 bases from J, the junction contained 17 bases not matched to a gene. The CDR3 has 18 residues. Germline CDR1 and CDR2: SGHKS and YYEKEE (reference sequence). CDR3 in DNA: TGTGCCAGCAGTCACCCTCCTTATACGGCGGGGGGGGCAGATACGCAGTATTTT. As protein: CASSHPPYTAGGADTQYF. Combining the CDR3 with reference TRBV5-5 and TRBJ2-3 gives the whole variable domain DAGVTQSPTHLIKTRGQQVTLRCSPISGHKSVSWYQQVLGQGPQFIFQYYEKEERGRGNFPDRFSARQFPNYSSELNVNALLLGDSALYLCASSHPPYTAGGADTQYFGPGTRLTVL.

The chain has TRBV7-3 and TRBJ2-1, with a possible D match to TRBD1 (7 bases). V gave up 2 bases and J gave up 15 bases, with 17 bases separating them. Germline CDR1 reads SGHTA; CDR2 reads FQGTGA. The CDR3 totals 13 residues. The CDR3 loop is CASSLPPAGQTFF. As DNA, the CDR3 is TGTGCCAGCAGCTTACCCCCCGCGGGACAGACGTTCTTC.

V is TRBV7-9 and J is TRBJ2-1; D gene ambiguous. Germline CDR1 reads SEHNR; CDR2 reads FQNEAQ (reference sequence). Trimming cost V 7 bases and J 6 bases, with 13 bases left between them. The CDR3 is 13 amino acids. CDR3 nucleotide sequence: TGTGCCAGCACCTCAGGAGCGAGCAATGAGCAGTTCTTC. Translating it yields CASTSGASNEQFF.

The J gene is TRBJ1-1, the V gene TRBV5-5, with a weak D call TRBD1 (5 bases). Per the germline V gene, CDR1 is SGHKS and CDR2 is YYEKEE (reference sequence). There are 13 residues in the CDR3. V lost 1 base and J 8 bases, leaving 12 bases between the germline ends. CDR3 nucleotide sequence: TGTGCCAGCAGCTTGAATAGGGGCGGGGAAGCTTTCTTT. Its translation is CASSLNRGGEAFF.

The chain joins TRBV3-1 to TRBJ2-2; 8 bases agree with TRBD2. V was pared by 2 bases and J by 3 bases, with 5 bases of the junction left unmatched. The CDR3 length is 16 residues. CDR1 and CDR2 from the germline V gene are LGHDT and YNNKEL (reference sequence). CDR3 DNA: TGTGCCAGCAGCCAATTGACTAGCGAATACACCGGGGAGCTGTTTTTT. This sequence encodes CASSQLTSEYTGELFF.

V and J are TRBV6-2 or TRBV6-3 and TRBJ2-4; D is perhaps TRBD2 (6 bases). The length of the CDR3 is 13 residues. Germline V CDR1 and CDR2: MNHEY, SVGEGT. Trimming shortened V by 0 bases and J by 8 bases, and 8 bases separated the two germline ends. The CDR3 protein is CASSYSSSDIQYF. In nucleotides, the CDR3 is TGTGCCAGCAGTTACTCCTCTAGCGACATTCAGTACTTC.

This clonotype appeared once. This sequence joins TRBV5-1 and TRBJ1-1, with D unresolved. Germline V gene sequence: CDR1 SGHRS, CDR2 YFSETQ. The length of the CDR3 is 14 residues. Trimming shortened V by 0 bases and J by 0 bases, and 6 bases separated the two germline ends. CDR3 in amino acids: CASSLVSLNTEAFF. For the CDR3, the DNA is TGCGCCAGCAGCTTGGTTTCATTGAACACTGAAGCTTTCTTT.

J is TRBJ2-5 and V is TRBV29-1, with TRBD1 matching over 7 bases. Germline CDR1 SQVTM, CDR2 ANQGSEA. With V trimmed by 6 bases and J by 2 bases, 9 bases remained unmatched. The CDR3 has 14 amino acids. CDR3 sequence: CSVHRGPHQETQYF. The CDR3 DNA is TGCAGCGTCCACAGGGGCCCGCATCAAGAGACCCAGTACTTC.

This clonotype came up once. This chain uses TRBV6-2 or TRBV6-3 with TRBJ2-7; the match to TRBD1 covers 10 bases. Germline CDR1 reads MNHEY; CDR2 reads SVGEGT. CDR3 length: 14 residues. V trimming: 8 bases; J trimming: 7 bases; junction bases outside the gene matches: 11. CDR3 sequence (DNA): TGTGCCAGCGGGGACAGGGGCCACATTATGGAGCAGTACTTC. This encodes CASGDRGHIMEQYF.

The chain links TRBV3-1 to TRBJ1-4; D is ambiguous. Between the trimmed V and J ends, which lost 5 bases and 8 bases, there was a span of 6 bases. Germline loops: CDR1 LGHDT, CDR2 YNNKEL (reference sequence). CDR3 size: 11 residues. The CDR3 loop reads CASSSQEKLFF. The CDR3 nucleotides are TGTGCCAGCAGCTCACAAGAAAAACTGTTTTTT.

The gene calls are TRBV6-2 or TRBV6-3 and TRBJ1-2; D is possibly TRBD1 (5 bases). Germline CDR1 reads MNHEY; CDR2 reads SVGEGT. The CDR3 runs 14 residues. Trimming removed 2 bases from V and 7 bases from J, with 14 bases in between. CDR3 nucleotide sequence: TGTGCCAGCAGTTACGATTCAGGGCCCGGTGGCTACACCTTC. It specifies CASSYDSGPGGYTF.

The CDR3 protein is CASSFGANTGELFF. Written as DNA, the CDR3 is TGTGCCAGCAGTTTTGGAGCGAACACCGGGGAGCTGTTTTTT. The V call is TRBV27, the J call TRBJ2-2; D remains unclear. Trimming stripped 3 bases from V and 0 bases from J, with 5 bases between. Germline V gene lookup returns CDR1 MNHEY and CDR2 SMNVEV (reference sequence). The CDR3 covers 14 residues.

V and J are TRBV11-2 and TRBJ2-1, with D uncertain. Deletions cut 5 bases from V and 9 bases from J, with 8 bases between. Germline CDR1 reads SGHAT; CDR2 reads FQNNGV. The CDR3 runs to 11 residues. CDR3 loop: CASSPNLEQFF. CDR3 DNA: TGTGCCAGCAGCCCGAACCTTGAGCAGTTCTTC.

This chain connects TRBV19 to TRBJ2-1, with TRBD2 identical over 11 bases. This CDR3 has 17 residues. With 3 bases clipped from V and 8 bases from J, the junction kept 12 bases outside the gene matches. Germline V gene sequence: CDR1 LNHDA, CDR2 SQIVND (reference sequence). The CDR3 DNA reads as TGTGCCAGTAGTATTCTCCTAGCTAGCGGGGGGTCAGATGAGCAGTTCTTC. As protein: CASSILLASGGSDEQFF.

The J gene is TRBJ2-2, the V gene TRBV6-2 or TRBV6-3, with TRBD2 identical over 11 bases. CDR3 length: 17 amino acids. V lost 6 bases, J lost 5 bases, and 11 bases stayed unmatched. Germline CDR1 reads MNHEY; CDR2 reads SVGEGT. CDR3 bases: TGTGCCAGCAGCCCCCCTGGGCTAGCGGGGGGAACCGGGGAGCTGTTTTTT. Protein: CASSPPGLAGGTGELFF.

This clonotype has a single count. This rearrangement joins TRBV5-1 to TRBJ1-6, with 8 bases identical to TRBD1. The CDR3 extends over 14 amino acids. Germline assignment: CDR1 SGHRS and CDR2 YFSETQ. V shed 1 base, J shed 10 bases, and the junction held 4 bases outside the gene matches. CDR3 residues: CASSLWTGPSPLHF. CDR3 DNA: TGCGCCAGCAGCTTGTGGACAGGGCCCTCACCCCTCCACTTT.

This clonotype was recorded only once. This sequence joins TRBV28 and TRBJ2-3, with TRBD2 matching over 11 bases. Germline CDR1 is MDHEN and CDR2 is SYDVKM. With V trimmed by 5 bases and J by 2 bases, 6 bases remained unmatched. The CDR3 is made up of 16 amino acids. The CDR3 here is CASSRLAGQTTDTQYF. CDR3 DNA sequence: TGTGCCAGCAGTCGACTAGCGGGGCAAACCACAGATACGCAGTATTTT.

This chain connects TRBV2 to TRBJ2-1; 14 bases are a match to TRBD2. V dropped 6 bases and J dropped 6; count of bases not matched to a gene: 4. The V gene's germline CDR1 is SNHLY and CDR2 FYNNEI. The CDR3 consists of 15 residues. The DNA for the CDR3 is TGTGCCAGCAGCTCGGGACTAGCGGGGGTCAATGAGCAGTTCTTC. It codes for CASSSGLAGVNEQFF.

The DNA for the CDR3 is TGTGCCAGCAGCTTATTTAGCGGGAGAGGAACCGGGGAGCTGTTTTTT. This codes for CASSLFSGRGTGELFF. The chain recombines TRBV7-9 with TRBJ2-2, with TRBD2 matching 9 bases. Germline V gene sequence: CDR1 SEHNR, CDR2 FQNEAQ (reference sequence). This CDR3 region has 16 residues. V lost 2 bases, J lost 5 bases, and 6 bases stayed unmatched.

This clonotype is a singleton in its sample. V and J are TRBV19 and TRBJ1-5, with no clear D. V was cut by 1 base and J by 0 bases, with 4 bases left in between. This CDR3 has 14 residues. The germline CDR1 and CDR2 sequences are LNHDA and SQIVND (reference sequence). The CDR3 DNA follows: TGTGCCAGTAGTATAGGTTATAGCAATCAGCCCCAGCATTTT. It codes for CASSIGYSNQPQHF.

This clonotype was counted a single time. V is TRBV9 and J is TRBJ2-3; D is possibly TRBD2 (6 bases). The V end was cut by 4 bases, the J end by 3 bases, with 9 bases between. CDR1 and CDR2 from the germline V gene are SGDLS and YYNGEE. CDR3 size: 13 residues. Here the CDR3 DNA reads TGTGCCAGCAGCTCCGCGGGGACAGATACGCAGTATTTT. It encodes CASSSAGTDTQYF.